This TCR beta chain appears in the sequencing data of a study of T-cell reconstitution after alpha-beta-depleted transplantation in children listed by TCRdb under 2016. For context, the study as a whole: T-cell immune reconstitution after TCRalphabeta/CD19-depleted allogeneic hematopoietic cell transplantation in children was quantitatively tracked in the study by means of TCR repertoire profiling. The research as a whole found: In some patients, the high TCRbeta diversity seen at day 60 was put down to recipient T cells and intrathymic progenitors that had survived conditioning. The apparently early alphabetaT-cell count recovery about two months after transplant was reportedly dependent on only several hundred rapidly expanded clones derived from non-depleted graft cells. Over the following months the frequencies of hyperexpanded clones went down, and after one year T-cell counts and TCRbeta diversity were mostly credited to newly produced T cells.

The junction shows trimming of 3 bases on V and 5 bases on J, plus 14 bases between the germline ends. Inclusive of the bounding cysteine and phenylalanine, the CDR3 is 14 residues long. The read is trimmed to its CDR3 DNA, 42 bases read in frame from base 1. Based on the germline V gene, the CDR1 and CDR2 sequences are ENHRY and SYGVKD. This clonotype was seen a handful of times. The antigen it binds to is not known. Base qualities are missing; no much larger clone stands one base away. The library was made by PCR. TCRdb names Illumina HiSeq 2500 as the instrument used. TCR library preparation used molecular barcoding, with unique molecular identifiers applied to normalize quantification of the TCRbeta repertoire. TCRdb's own reprocessing of the public reads used fastp at Q25 and MiXCR and kept productive beta chains. Every distinct CDR3 protein forms one entry, paired with its most common genes and DNA. The sample table holds about 870,000 distinct CDR3 sequences, of which roughly 15% were seen once. The ten largest account for just under 5% of the sample.

The meaning of the sample's treatment or condition label: allogeneic hematopoietic cell transplantation with graft depleted of TCRalphabeta T cells and CD19 B cells. TCRalphabeta/CD19-depleted allogeneic hematopoietic cell grafts were given to the transplant recipients, all of whom were children. The rearrangement joined TRBV10-3 to TRBJ2-7; tentative D gene TRBD1, with 5 bases matching. The sample in question was PBMCs, mostly from graft donor cells, obtained 360 days after TCRalphabeta/CD19-depleted stem cell transplant. The TCR sequence derives from a male patient under 18 who had a stem cell transplant for acute lymphoblastic leukemia, so the T cells may come from the graft donor. The CDR3 has the sequence CAISDRVVPHEQYF. The DNA reads as follows: TGTGCCATCAGTGACAGGGTAGTACCCCACGAGCAGTACTTC.